This T cell receptor beta chain was retrieved from a study of T cell clusters in autoimmune cytopenias. Study-wide background: A median of about 49,000 TRB reads per sample yielded a median about 2,500 distinct clonotypes. Whole-study findings and limits: Healthy donors had roughly 3-fold more exclusive TRB clusters than active autoimmune hepatitis patients.

Germline CDR1 and CDR2: MNHEY and SVGAGI. The CDR3 length is 14 residues. Each sample's input was 250 ng genomic DNA, about 38,000 genome equivalents. TRB rearrangements were amplified by touch-down multiplex PCR with mixed TRB-A/B primers. TCRdb reanalyzed the multiplex PCR reads, giving one entry per CDR3 protein sequence and no DNA. The sample's table shows just under 5,000 distinct CDR3 sequences. As concerns this clonotype: What it binds is unknown.

The same data also went into a second study, on T cell repertoires in aging, cancer and after chemotherapy. From that study: Loss of evenness, beyond lost richness, contributed to age-related TCR diversity decline in cancer patients. Across the chemotherapy interval, each cancer cohort showed higher median generation probability, suggesting thymic rebound.

Specimen: peripheral blood. This chain links TRBV6-5 with TRBJ1-1. This TCR came from a human donor with chronic lymphocytic leukemia. The donor label of this sample is uncertain. The CDR3 spells CASRLQGANTEAFF.